Sequencing of this TCR beta chain was carried out in a study of naive and memory T cell subsets. Of note for this clonotype: Antigen specificity is unknown.

Cells stained for CD3, CD4, CD8, CD45RA, CD27 and viability were sorted into four CD45RA/CD27 subsets. Both TRBC1 and TRBC2 were covered by a beta constant-region primer of two equimolar oligonucleotides. TCRdb reprocessed the UMI-ligation and nested PCR reads with MiXCR, giving one entry per CDR3 protein. The sample consists of 89,000 or so distinct CDR3 sequences, about an eighth of them appearing once. There are 13 residues in the CDR3. V was clipped by 3 bases and J by 4 bases, with 10 bases between them. Germline CDR1 MDHEN, CDR2 SYDVKM. Findings and caveats of the study: Gini index rose across naive, CM, EM and EMRA in CD4 and CD8.

The sample taken for sequencing was central memory CD4+ T cells from blood. The clonotype originates from a human donor in good health. The chain has TRBV28 and TRBJ2-7, with D possibly matching TRBD2 (6 bases). The CDR3 sequence: CASSLREDYEQYF. In DNA, the CDR3 is TGTGCCAGCAGTTTGCGGGAAGATTACGAGCAGTACTTC.